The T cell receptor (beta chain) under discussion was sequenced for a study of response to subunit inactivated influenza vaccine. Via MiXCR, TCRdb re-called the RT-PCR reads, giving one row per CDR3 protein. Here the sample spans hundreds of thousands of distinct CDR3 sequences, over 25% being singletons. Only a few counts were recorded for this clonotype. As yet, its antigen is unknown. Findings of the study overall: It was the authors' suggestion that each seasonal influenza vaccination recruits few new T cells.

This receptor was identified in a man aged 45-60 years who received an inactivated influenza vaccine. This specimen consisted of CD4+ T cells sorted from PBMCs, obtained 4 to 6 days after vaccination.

CDR3 sequence: CASSLSGLNEQYF. The CDR3 DNA follows: TGTGCCAGCAGTTTATCTGGACTCAACGAGCAGTACTTC. The rearrangement joins TRBV12-3 or TRBV12-4 to TRBJ2-7; tentative D call: TRBD2 (5 bases). Trimming pared 2 bases from V and 5 bases from J, leaving 10 bases between. The CDR3 length is 13 residues.